The clone carrying this T cell receptor beta chain was counted only a few times. Its antigen is not identified. This entry belongs to a study of T cells in Graves' hyperthyroidism and ophthalmopathy. The CDR3 regions of TCR beta were amplified from RNA transcripts. First-round RT-PCR targeting the TCR CDR3 was performed with the HTBI primer set. Each CDR3 protein gets one entry after TCRdb re-called the multiplex PCR reads with MiXCR. The sample shows more than 300,000 distinct CDR3 sequences, less than 15% of them seen only once. Unmatched junction bases numbered 8, after V lost 4 bases and J lost 6 bases. This CDR3 region has 14 residues. Germline V gene sequence: CDR1 ENHRY, CDR2 SYGVKD. Findings of the study overall: Blood also carried most thyroid clonotypes expanded above 0.001. A 13 V-J signature model discriminated ophthalmopathy versus stable hyperthyroidism.

The receptor comes from a woman aged 18-35 years with Graves' hyperthyroidism. What was sequenced was blood. The V gene is TRBV10-3, the J gene TRBJ2-7, with 8 positions matching TRBD2. The CDR3 spells CAISGGTSKSEQYF. CDR3 nucleotide sequence: TGTGCCATCAGTGGGGGGACTAGTAAATCCGAGCAGTACTTC.